These 16 T cell receptor beta chains originate from one sample sequenced in a study of blood T cells in healthy people across ages. Together with a sample-barcoded 5' primer, a J-beta primer mix was included in a second PCR lasting about 6 to 11 cycles. TCRdb recomputed calls from the 5' RACE reads with MiXCR, one row per CDR3 protein. Seen here are approximately 780,000 distinct CDR3 sequences, 25% to 30% observed once, and the top ten hold about 3%. These same records also appear under a second study, on T cells of mothers and their children.

The sequencing sample was made of blood. Receptors originate from a boy between 10 and 17 years old in good health.

This rearrangement joins TRBV20-1 to TRBJ1-1; D may be TRBD1 (5 bases). This CDR3 has 13 amino acids. V lost 1 base and J 5 bases, leaving 11 bases between the germline ends. CDR1 and CDR2 (germline): DFQATT, SNEGSKA (reference sequence). The CDR3, as DNA: TGCAGTGCTAGAGGACAGCGGGGAACTGAAGCTTTCTTT. It is translated as CSARGQRGTEAFF.

This chain joins TRBV7-2 and TRBJ2-3; D possibly corresponds to TRBD2 (5 bases). The germline gives CDR1 SGHTA, CDR2 FQGNSA. The CDR3 loop spans 17 amino acids. V was trimmed by 5 bases and J by 2 bases, leaving 20 bases between them. The DNA of the CDR3 is TGTGCCAGCAGCCCCCCTGGTACGGGATTTATCACAGATACGCAGTATTTT. Translated: CASSPPGTGFITDTQYF.

Here the CDR3 DNA reads TGTGCCAGCAGTGAAGTTGGGCCCAACAATGAGCAGTTCTTC. Translated, it gives CASSEVGPNNEQFF. The chain links TRBV2 to TRBJ2-1; no reliable D call. The length of the CDR3 is 14 residues. Between the trimmed V and J ends, which lost 1 base and 5 bases, there was a span of 9 bases. Germline lookup yields CDR1 SNHLY and CDR2 FYNNEI.

This clonotype was found a few times. One junction end disagrees with the germline gene, perhaps due to a read error. The rearrangement joins TRBV10-3 to TRBJ1-3; the D is unclear. There are 14 residues in the CDR3. Germline loops: CDR1 ENHRY, CDR2 SYGVKD. CDR3 DNA: TGTGCCACCGAGGGTCGTCTCGCTGGAAACACCGTATATTTT. The encoded protein is CATEGRLAGNTVYF.

V gene TRBV12-3 or TRBV12-4 combines with J gene TRBJ2-1; D gene unclear. Trimming cost V 5 bases and J 7 bases, with 12 bases left between them. The CDR3 sequence is 13 residues long. Written as DNA, the CDR3 is TGTGCCAGCAGTCTGGCCGCTCCAAATGAGCAGTTCTTC. It translates to CASSLAAPNEQFF.

Only a few counts were recorded for this clonotype. This rearrangement joins TRBV6-6 to TRBJ2-7, with 9 bases that match TRBD1. Per germline, CDR1 MNHNY and CDR2 SVGAGI (reference sequence). With 4 bases clipped from V and 5 bases from J, the junction kept 6 bases outside the gene matches. The CDR3 has 14 amino acids. CDR3 loop: CASSSTGGWDEQYF. Written as DNA, the CDR3 is TGTGCCAGCAGTTCCACAGGGGGCTGGGACGAGCAGTACTTC.

The chain links TRBV20-1 to TRBJ2-1, with D unclear. The J call may be in error: the DNA end matches TRBJ2-5 better. The CDR3 contains 14 residues. The germline gives CDR1 DFQATT, CDR2 SNEGSKA (reference sequence). This CDR3 reads CSARDRREQETQYF. CDR3 nucleotide sequence: TGCAGTGCTAGAGATCGTAGGGAACAAGAGACCCAGTACTTC.

This clonotype was counted only a few times. This chain connects TRBV7-9 to TRBJ2-3; unclear D gene. Germline lookup yields CDR1 SEHNR and CDR2 FQNEAQ (reference sequence). The CDR3 length is 12 residues. Between the trimmed V and J ends, which lost 5 bases and 6 bases, there was a span of 9 bases. DNA for the CDR3: TGTGCCAGCAGCCTGAAGGTGGATACGCAGTATTTT. Amino acids: CASSLKVDTQYF.

Only a few counts were recorded for this clonotype. CDR3 sequence: CASSPPEGARIEQFF. CDR3 nucleotides: TGTGCCAGCAGCCCCCCTGAGGGGGCCCGGATTGAGCAGTTCTTC. V gene TRBV7-2 combines with J gene TRBJ2-1; 7 bases match TRBD1. Germline trimming cut 5 bases from V and 9 bases from J; bases unmatched to any gene: 13. Germline V CDR1 and CDR2: SGHTA, FQGNSA. CDR3 length: 15 residues.

This sequence joins TRBV6-5 and TRBJ2-3, with unresolved D. The V and J ends lost 4 bases and 0 bases respectively, with 11 bases between them. Germline-derived CDR1 and CDR2 are MNHEY and SVGAGI. There are 15 residues in the CDR3. The CDR3 protein is CASSSAGVSTDTQYF. CDR3 nucleotides: TGTGCCAGCAGTTCCGCTGGGGTTAGCACAGATACGCAGTATTTT.

The gene calls are TRBV7-2 and TRBJ2-3, with 8 bases fitting TRBD2. V shed 3 bases and J 3 bases; nucleotides not matched to a gene: 8. Germline assignment: CDR1 SGHTA and CDR2 FQGNSA. The CDR3 sequence is 16 residues long. The CDR3 DNA reads as TGTGCCAGCAGCTTCACGGGGACTAGAGGGACAGATACGCAGTATTTT. Translation: CASSFTGTRGTDTQYF.

V usage is TRBV7-2 and J usage is TRBJ2-1; D is perhaps TRBD1 (5 bases). In germline, CDR1 is SGHTA, CDR2 FQGNSA. The CDR3 sequence is 15 residues long. Trimming left V 5 bases short and J 0 bases short, with 11 bases between. DNA for the CDR3: TGTGCCAGCAGCCCGGACATGTACTCCTACAATGAGCAGTTCTTC. Translation gives CASSPDMYSYNEQFF.

V is TRBV6-5 and J is TRBJ1-2; D is unclear. Germline V gene sequence: CDR1 MNHEY, CDR2 SVGAGI. The CDR3 consists of 12 residues. V lost 6 bases and J 2 bases, leaving 7 bases between the germline ends. The CDR3 reads CASRRENYGYTF. CDR3 in DNA: TGTGCCAGCAGAAGGGAGAACTATGGCTACACCTTC.

The rearrangement links TRBV24-1 to TRBJ2-1; D may be TRBD1 (6 bases). CDR1 KGHDR and CDR2 SFDVKD come from the germline V gene. V was pared by 4 bases and J by 1 base, with 13 bases between. The CDR3 covers 16 residues. The CDR3 loop reads CATSDPGQGSYNEQFF. CDR3 DNA: TGTGCCACCAGTGACCCTGGGCAGGGGTCCTACAATGAGCAGTTCTTC.

The chain carries TRBV4-1 and TRBJ2-2; 9 bases agree with TRBD1. The J segment lost 7 bases and the V segment lost 0 bases, leaving 6 bases of the junction unmatched. This CDR3 comprises 16 residues. The V gene's germline CDR1 is MGHRA and CDR2 YSYEKL. The CDR3 DNA sequence: TGCGCCAGCAGCCAAGATCTGGACAGGGGAGGCGGGGAGCTGTTTTTT. Translating it yields CASSQDLDRGGGELFF.

The chain recombines TRBV7-2 with TRBJ2-7; D is possibly TRBD1 (6 bases). Per the germline V gene, CDR1 is SGHTA and CDR2 is FQGNSA. V was clipped by 5 bases and J by 3 bases, with 17 bases between them. The CDR3 extends over 15 amino acids. CDR3 residues: CASSAQGSGRYEQYF. As DNA, the CDR3 is TGTGCCAGCAGCGCACAGGGATCGGGACGCTACGAGCAGTACTTC.